The rows below give T cell receptor beta chains drawn from one sample of a study of T cells in Graves' hyperthyroidism and ophthalmopathy. MiXCR, run by TCRdb on the multiplex PCR reads, gives a single entry per CDR3 protein. The sample carries roughly 380,000 distinct CDR3 sequences, 11% to 15% recorded once. The sequenced sample was blood. Receptors originate from a woman aged 60-75 years with Graves' hyperthyroidism. The CDR3 runs from the conserved cysteine through the conserved F or W. The D gene is left open where the match is weak. Size tells how often a clone was seen (once, few, many) or the class of an expanded clone, and some rows leave it out.

>many|TRBJ1-2|TRBV12-3/TRBV12-4|TRBD1
TGTGCCAGCAGGTCCACGACAGGGGAAGGCTACACCTTC
CASRSTTGEGYTF
>.|TRBJ2-1|TRBV10-3|.
TGTGCCATCAGTGGTCCCCCTCCTAGAGGTGAGCAGTTCTTC
CAISGPPPRGEQFF
>many|TRBJ2-7|TRBV7-2|TRBD2
TGTGCCAGCAGCTTGCTTCCCGGGACTAGCGCTTACGAGCAGTACTTC
CASSLLPGTSAYEQYF
>many|TRBJ1-1|TRBV28|.
TGTGCCAGCAGTTTAAGCCCGGGGGGCACTGAAGCTTTCTTT
CASSLSPGGTEAFF
>many|TRBJ2-4|TRBV2|.
TGTGCCAGCAGTGTGGGAGCCGCGGGAAACATTCAGTACTTC
CASSVGAAGNIQYF
>many|TRBJ1-1|TRBV11-2|TRBD1
TGTGCCAGCAGGAAAAACAGGGGGGTTCGAACAACTGAAGCTTTCTTT
CASRKNRGVRTTEAFF
>few|TRBJ1-5|TRBV27|.
TGTGCCAGCAGTTTATTCCCCCACAATCAGCCCCAGCATTTT
CASSLFPHNQPQHF
>few|TRBJ1-2|TRBV4-1|.
TGCGCCAGCAGCCAAGTGACAAGGGTATATGGCTACACCTTC
CASSQVTRVYGYTF
>many|TRBJ2-7|TRBV2|.
TGTGCCAGCAGAATAGTGACAAGCTCCTACGAGCAGTACTTC
CASRIVTSSYEQYF
>few|TRBJ2-5|TRBV7-9|.
TGTGCCAGCAGCGGGGACCGGGCGACCCAGTACTTC
CASSGDRATQYF
>many|TRBJ1-3|TRBV18|.
TGTGCCAGCTCATCGACCGAAGGAAACACCATATATTTT
CASSSTEGNTIYF
>many|TRBJ2-3|TRBV28|TRBD2
TGTGCCAGCAGTTTGGTGGAAGCGGGAGGCCCGGAGGATACGCAGTATTTT
CASSLVEAGGPEDTQYF
>many|TRBJ2-5|TRBV5-1|.
TGCGCCAGCAGCTTGGCCCAAGAGCAAGAGACCCAGTACTTC
CASSLAQEQETQYF
>few|TRBJ2-3|TRBV5-1|.
TGCGCCAGCAGCCGATCCCTGGAGGCAGATACGCAGTATTTT
CASSRSLEADTQYF
>.|TRBJ2-5|TRBV30|TRBD2
TGTGCCTGGACGATTCTAGCGGGAGGAGAGACCCAGTACTTC
CAWTILAGGETQYF
>few|TRBJ2-7|TRBV20-1|TRBD2
TGCAGTGCTGGGGAAGCGGGAGGCTACGAGCAGTACTTC
CSAGEAGGYEQYF
>many|TRBJ2-4|TRBV12-3/TRBV12-4|TRBD1
TGTGCCAGCAGTCTTGGACAGGGGAGATGGGCCAAAAACATTCAGTACTTC
CASSLGQGRWAKNIQYF
>many|TRBJ1-1|TRBV7-9|.
TGTGCCAGCAGCTTATACGATTCCGACAGACCTGAAGCTTTCTTT
CASSLYDSDRPEAFF
>many|TRBJ1-5|TRBV20-1|TRBD1
TGCAGTGCTAGGCCCATAGGGGGCGCTGGCCAGCCCCAGCATTTT
CSARPIGGAGQPQHF
>.|TRBJ2-7|TRBV10-3|TRBD2
TGTGCCTCAAGGGGGACTAGCGATACTAACGAGCAGTACTTC
CASRGTSDTNEQYF
>many|TRBJ2-1|TRBV20-1|TRBD2
TGCAGTGCGAGACTAGCGGGAATTAATGAGCAGTTCTTC
CSARLAGINEQFF
>.|TRBJ2-1|TRBV10-3|TRBD2
TGTGCCACTAGGGGACTAGCGGGAGGGTACAATGAGCAGTTCTTC
CATRGLAGGYNEQFF
>.|TRBJ1-1|TRBV18|TRBD1
TGTGCCAGCTCACCAACGGGACAGATGAACACTGAAGCTTTCTTT
CASSPTGQMNTEAFF
>many|TRBJ1-1|TRBV30|.
TGTGCCTGGAGTCCCCGGCGCGAAGCTTTCTTT
CAWSPRREAFF
>.|TRBJ2-6|TRBV28|.
TGTGCCAGCAACCTCAGTGGGTCTCACTCCGGGGCCAACGTCCTGACTTTC
CASNLSGSHSGANVLTF
>many|TRBJ2-7|TRBV6-1|TRBD1
TGTGCCAGCAGTCAAACTGCCGGGACAGCGCGGGACGAGCAGTACTTC
CASSQTAGTARDEQYF
>many|TRBJ1-5|TRBV20-1|.
TGCAGTGCTAGAGCGGGAGGGGATCAGCCCCAGCATTTT
CSARAGGDQPQHF
>many|TRBJ1-2|TRBV6-1|.
TGTGCCAGCAGTTGGGGGAATAACTATGGCTACACCTTC
CASSWGNNYGYTF
>many|TRBJ2-1|TRBV9|.
TGTGCCAGTAGCCGGGAGGGGGCCTCCCACAATGAGCAGTTCTTC
CASSREGASHNEQFF
>many|TRBJ2-1|TRBV12-3/TRBV12-4|.
TGTGCCAGCAGTCCTCCCGGTAAGCGGGAGCAGTTCTTC
CASSPPGKREQFF
>.|TRBJ2-3|TRBV24-1|TRBD2
TGTGCCACCAGTGGTCCCAGCGGGGCTAGCACAGATACGCAGTATTTT
CATSGPSGASTDTQYF
>many|TRBJ2-7|TRBV4-2|.
TGTGCCAGCAGCCAAGAACTGCGGGACCCCTCCTACGAGCAGTACTTC
CASSQELRDPSYEQYF
>many|TRBJ1-4|TRBV2|.
TGTGCCAGCAGTGAACGAGGGTTGGGGGAAAAACTGTTTTTT
CASSERGLGEKLFF
>.|TRBJ2-7|TRBV18|.
TGTGCCAGCTCACCCGTCTCGACGGCCTACGAGCAGTACTTC
CASSPVSTAYEQYF
>many|TRBJ2-7|TRBV28|.
TGTGCCAGCAGCAGTTTGCGCCGTAGAAGAATCTACGAGCAGTACTTC
CASSSLRRRRIYEQYF
>.|TRBJ1-1|TRBV6-5|TRBD1
TGTGCCAGCAGTTACCTCGGGAGGGACAGATCGAACACTGAAGCTTTCTTT
CASSYLGRDRSNTEAFF
>few|TRBJ2-1|TRBV19|.
TGTGCCAGTAGTATAGCCAGATCATCCTACAATGAGCAGTTCTTC
CASSIARSSYNEQFF
>.|TRBJ2-7|TRBV7-6|.
TGTGCCAGCAGCTTAGCTTACGGGGATCCCTACGAGCAGTACTTC
CASSLAYGDPYEQYF
>many|TRBJ1-1|TRBV27|.
TGTGCCAGCAGTTCGCCATCGATGAACACTGAAGCTTTCTTT
CASSSPSMNTEAFF
>.|TRBJ2-2|TRBV18|.
TGTGCCAGCTCCTCCAGAGCCGGGGAGCTGTTTTTT
CASSSRAGELFF
>many|TRBJ1-1|TRBV7-9|.
TGTGCTTCGACTGCGAACACTGAAGCTTTCTTT
CASTANTEAFF
>few|TRBJ2-1|TRBV19|TRBD2
TGTGCCAGTAGTACGTCTCCGGGACTAGCGGGAGAGGCCTACAATGAGCAGTTCTTC
CASSTSPGLAGEAYNEQFF
>many|TRBJ1-1|TRBV28|TRBD1
TGTGCCAGTCCATCCCCTATCACGGGACAGGGAATGGCTGAAGCTTTCTTT
CASPSPITGQGMAEAFF
>.|TRBJ2-1|TRBV3-1|TRBD1
TGTGCCAGTCGGGACAGGGGCTACAATGAGCAGTTCTTC
CASRDRGYNEQFF
>many|TRBJ2-3|TRBV10-3|TRBD2
TGTGCCATCGGGACCCAGCGGGATGGGACAGATACGCAGTATTTT
CAIGTQRDGTDTQYF
>many|TRBJ2-5|TRBV12-3/TRBV12-4|TRBD2
TGTGCCAGCAGTTTACGGGGACTAGCGGGAGGGGGTCAAGAGACCCAGTACTTC
CASSLRGLAGGGQETQYF
>few|TRBJ2-7|TRBV2|TRBD2
TGTGCCAGCACTCGAGCGGGAGGGTTCTACGAGCAGTACTTC
CASTRAGGFYEQYF
>many|TRBJ1-1|TRBV20-1|.
TGCAGTGCCTCGGGGGGGGTGGTAAGTATTAGGGCCACTGAAGCTTTCTTT
CSASGGVVSIRATEAFF
>few|TRBJ1-2|TRBV7-9|.
TGTGCCAGCAGCCCCCCCTCCGCGGGTGGCTACACCTTC
CASSPPSAGGYTF
>once|TRBJ1-4|TRBV20-1|.
TGCAGTGCTCCTTCGCTGACAGGTTGGACTGAAAAACTGTTTTTT
CSAPSLTGWTEKLFF
>.|TRBJ1-5|TRBV24-1|.
TGTGCCACCGGAGTCGGGGATCAGCCCCAGCATTTT
CATGVGDQPQHF
>.|TRBJ1-6|TRBV30|.
TGTGCCTGGACATATTCCTCCTATAATTCACCCCTCCACTTT
CAWTYSSYNSPLHF
>.|TRBJ1-2|TRBV27|TRBD1
TGTGCCAGCAGCTCAGGGGGCGCACATAACGGCTACACCTTC
CASSSGGAHNGYTF
>.|TRBJ2-7|TRBV7-9|TRBD1
TGTGCCAGCAGCTTGGGAGGGACAGGGTCACACGAGCAGTACTTC
CASSLGGTGSHEQYF